This section outlines one T cell receptor beta chain sequence together with its context. RNA extraction was followed by reverse transcription into cDNA, which acted as the sequencing template. The assay was immunoSEQ multiplex PCR, and TCRdb's table has in-frame clones only and misses some. The table records tens of thousands of clones, roughly 62% of them present only once. Sorting of the five patients' CD4+ cells gave CD25+CD127- cells as the output. Individuals with alopecia areata gave both lesional scalp punch biopsies and peripheral blood for collection. Germline-derived CDR1 and CDR2 are MDHEN and SYDVKM. With V trimmed by 3 bases and J by 4 bases, 6 bases remained unmatched. This CDR3 spans 15 amino acids. The sample comes from a study of CD8+ T cells in alopecia areata.

Sequencing input: CD4+ Tregs sorted from blood. This sequence originates from a human donor with alopecia areata. The J gene is TRBJ2-5, the V gene TRBV28; TRBD2 agrees at 9 bases. The CDR3 is CASSFSGSFGETQYF. The CDR3 region has the DNA TGTGCCAGCAGTTTTAGCGGGAGTTTCGGAGAGACCCAGTACTTC.